The rows below give T cell receptor beta chains drawn from one sample of a study of blood T cell repertoires in COVID-19. Sequenced by immunoSEQ multiplex PCR; TCRdb stores in-frame clones only, minus some. The sample includes fewer than 95,000 clones, approximately 74% of them seen just once. Sample: peripheral blood. The source is a man aged 70-80 years with COVID-19, enrolled during active disease. Each CDR3 is given with its conserved first and last residue. Each record gives: D gene, clone size, V gene, J gene, CDR3 DNA, CDR3 protein. A D gene is named only where the DNA matches it firmly. Clone size appears in some rows only: once, few, many, or a class for an expanded clone.

TRBD2,-,TRBV19,TRBJ2-7,TGTGCCAGTAGTATCAAGGGGCCTAGCGGGAGTTACGAGCAGTACTTC,CASSIKGPSGSYEQYF
-,-,TRBV29-1,TRBJ1-5,TGCAGCGCCCAGGGGCACGGCAATCAGCCCCAGCATTTT,CSAQGHGNQPQHF
TRBD2,once,TRBV5-4,TRBJ2-7,TGTGCCAGCAGCTTCGGGACTAGCGGCTACGAGCAGTACTTC,CASSFGTSGYEQYF
-,-,TRBV5-1,TRBJ2-7,TGCGCCAGCAGCTCGGGGGGGACAGGGTCCTACGAGCAGTACTTC,CASSSGGTGSYEQYF
TRBD1,-,TRBV10-3,TRBJ1-2,TGTGCCATCAGTACTACCCAGGGGGCGATCGGCTACACCTTC,CAISTTQGAIGYTF
-,-,TRBV10-3,TRBJ2-1,TGTGCCATCAGTGGACGGCACGCGGGTGTTTCCTACAATGAGCAGTTCTTC,CAISGRHAGVSYNEQFF
-,-,TRBV27,TRBJ1-3,TGTGCCAGCAAGGGGAGGGTCTCGGGAAACACCATATATTTT,CASKGRVSGNTIYF
TRBD2,few,TRBV28,TRBJ2-7,TGTGCCAGCTGTTCGATAGCGGGAGGGACCTACGAGCAGTACTTC,CASCSIAGGTYEQYF
-,many,TRBV11-2,TRBJ2-2,TGTGCCAGCAGCTTAAGCCCGGCGGGGCCCTCCGGGGAGCTGTTTTTT,CASSLSPAGPSGELFF
TRBD2,few,TRBV7-2,TRBJ2-7,TGTGCCAGCAGCTTAGGACTAGCGGACGGCGAGCAGTACTTC,CASSLGLADGEQYF
TRBD2,-,TRBV7-2,TRBJ2-1,TGTGCCAGCAGCTTCAGGTCTAGCGGCAAGAATGAGCAGTTCTTC,CASSFRSSGKNEQFF
TRBD1,once,TRBV6-5,TRBJ2-7,TGTGCCAGCGCGATGGGACAGGGGGCCAGCTACGAGCAGTACTTC,CASAMGQGASYEQYF
TRBD1,-,TRBV3-1/TRBV3-2,TRBJ2-5,TGTGCCAGCAGCCAAGTGGACAGGGGCCAAGAGACCCAGTACTTC,CASSQVDRGQETQYF
-,-,TRBV11-3,TRBJ2-2,TGTGCCAGCAGCTTCGGGACATACACCGGGGAGCTGTTTTTT,CASSFGTYTGELFF
TRBD2,few,TRBV13,TRBJ2-2,TGTGCCAGCAGCCCCGGACTAGCGGGAGGACGTCGTTCTCCCGGGGAGCTGTTTTTT,CASSPGLAGGRRSPGELFF
-,-,TRBV19,TRBJ2-5,TGTGCCAGTAGTATGAGGTCAGGGATTGAGGAGACCCAGTACTTC,CASSMRSGIEETQYF
-,few,TRBV4-1,TRBJ2-1,TGCGCCAGCAGCCAAGATAGCAGGGCTAGGCGGGGCAATGAGCAGTTCTTC,CASSQDSRARRGNEQFF
-,-,TRBV4-3,TRBJ1-2,TGCGCCAGCAGCCAAGTGACGCAGGGATCGGGCTACACCTTC,CASSQVTQGSGYTF
-,-,TRBV27,TRBJ2-5,TGTGCCAGCAGCCGGCGGGTGATTAGCGGACAAGAGACCCAGTACTTC,CASSRRVISGQETQYF
-,-,TRBV7-2,TRBJ2-7,TGTGCCAGCAGCCCGACAGAACCTCCCTACGAGCAGTACTTC,CASSPTEPPYEQYF
-,-,TRBV7-8,TRBJ2-1,TGTGCCAGCAGCTCCGGGGTTGGTGAGCAGTTCTTC,CASSSGVGEQFF
TRBD2,-,TRBV11-1,TRBJ2-7,TGTGCCAGCAGCGCGGTCCTAGCGGGAGGGGTCGAGCAGTACTTC,CASSAVLAGGVEQYF
-,few,TRBV7-2,TRBJ1-2,TGTGCCAGCAGCCCTCCGGGGGGCTCGGGTGGCTACACCTTC,CASSPPGGSGGYTF
-,-,TRBV9,TRBJ1-2,TGTGCCAGCAGCGTAGGGGCAAGCAATGGCTACACCTTC,CASSVGASNGYTF
TRBD1,few,TRBV27,TRBJ2-3,TGTGCCAGCAGTTCACAGGGGCCCTATACGCAGTATTTT,CASSSQGPYTQYF
-,-,TRBV3-1/TRBV3-2,TRBJ2-7,TGTGCCAGCAGCCGGGACATTTACGAGCAGTACTTC,CASSRDIYEQYF
-,-,TRBV5-4,TRBJ2-1,TGTGCCAGCAGCTTGACTGCTTCCTACAATGAGCAGTTCTTC,CASSLTASYNEQFF
-,-,TRBV2,TRBJ1-2,TGTGCCAGCAGTGAAGCTTACAGGAGCAGCTATGGCTACACCTTC,CASSEAYRSSYGYTF
-,-,TRBV5-4,TRBJ2-1,TGTGCCAGCAGCGGGTGGGCTAATGAGCAGTTCTTC,CASSGWANEQFF
-,-,TRBV10-3,TRBJ1-1,TGTGCCATCAGCGCACGGGGGGCCGACACTGAAGCTTTCTTT,CAISARGADTEAFF
-,-,TRBV10-3,TRBJ2-7,TGTGCCATCTCCGGGGGTCCGTCCTACGAGCAGTACTTC,CAISGGPSYEQYF
-,once,TRBV28,TRBJ1-4,TGTGCCAGCAGTTTATCGGGGGGCAGAGAAAAACTGTTTTTT,CASSLSGGREKLFF
-,-,TRBV10-2,TRBJ1-5,TGCGCCAGCACGGAGACCGACAATCAGCCCCAGCATTTT,CASTETDNQPQHF
-,many,TRBV5-4,TRBJ2-5,TGTGCCAGCAGCACTAATCTCCGAGAGACCCAGTACTTC,CASSTNLRETQYF
-,-,TRBV5-1,TRBJ1-2,TGCGCCAGCGCCCCATCCAGTAACTATGGCTACACCTTC,CASAPSSNYGYTF
-,-,TRBV30,TRBJ1-4,TGTGCCTGGAGTGTTTATTCCGGCGGAAAACTGTTTTTT,CAWSVYSGGKLFF
-,few,TRBV7-2,TRBJ2-7,TGTGCCAGCAGCTTTCGGACGGGAACCTACGAGCAGTACTTC,CASSFRTGTYEQYF
TRBD1,-,TRBV27,TRBJ1-1,TGTGCCAGCACCCGGACAGGGGGAAGCACTGAAGCTTTCTTT,CASTRTGGSTEAFF
TRBD1,-,TRBV6-2/TRBV6-3,TRBJ2-3,TGTGCCAGCAGTTACGATCGGACAGGGGATACAGATACGCAGTATTTT,CASSYDRTGDTDTQYF
TRBD2,-,TRBV6-6,TRBJ2-7,TGTGCCAGCAGTTGGACTAGCGGGAGCTCCTACGAGCAGTACTTC,CASSWTSGSSYEQYF
TRBD2,-,TRBV27,TRBJ2-2,TGTGCCAGCAGTTTCGGCGGGAGCAACACCGGGGAGCTGTTTTTT,CASSFGGSNTGELFF
TRBD1,-,TRBV28,TRBJ1-2,TGTGCCAGCAGTCAGGGGGTCGGTAGGGGCTACACCTTC,CASSQGVGRGYTF
TRBD1,few,TRBV11-2,TRBJ2-3,TGTGCCAGCAGCTCCCGGGACAGGGGGTTGACAGATACGCAGTATTTT,CASSSRDRGLTDTQYF